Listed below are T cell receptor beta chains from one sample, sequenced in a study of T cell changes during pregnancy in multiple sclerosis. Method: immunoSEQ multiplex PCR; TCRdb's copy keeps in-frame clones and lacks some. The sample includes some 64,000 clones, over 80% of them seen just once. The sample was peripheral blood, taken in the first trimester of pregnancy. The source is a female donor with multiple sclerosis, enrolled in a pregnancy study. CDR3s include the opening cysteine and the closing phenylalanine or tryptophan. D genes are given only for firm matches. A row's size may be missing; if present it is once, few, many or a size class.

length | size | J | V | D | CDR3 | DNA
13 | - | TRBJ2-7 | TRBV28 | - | CASSLQNPYEQYF | TGTGCCAGCAGTCTTCAGAACCCATACGAGCAGTACTTC
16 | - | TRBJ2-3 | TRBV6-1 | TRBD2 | CASSEGLAGGTDTQYF | TGTGCCAGCAGTGAGGGACTAGCGGGAGGCACAGATACGCAGTATTTT
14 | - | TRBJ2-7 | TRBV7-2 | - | CASSLGVGTYEQYF | TGTGCCAGCAGCTTAGGGGTCGGGACCTACGAGCAGTACTTC
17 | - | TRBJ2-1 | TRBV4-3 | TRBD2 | CASSQAGLAGEFNEQFF | TGCGCCAGCAGCCAAGCCGGACTAGCGGGGGAGTTCAATGAGCAGTTCTTC
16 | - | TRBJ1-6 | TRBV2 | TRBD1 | CASSPDRPNFDSPLHF | TGTGCCAGCAGTCCGGACAGGCCTAATTTTGATTCACCCCTCCACTTT
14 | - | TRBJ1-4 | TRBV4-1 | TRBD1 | CASSQQGGGEKLFF | TGCGCCAGCAGCCAGCAGGGGGGAGGTGAAAAACTGTTTTTT
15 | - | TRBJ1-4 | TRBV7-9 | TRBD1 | CASSSTSGGGEKLFF | TGTGCCAGCAGCTCCACCTCAGGGGGAGGTGAAAAACTGTTTTTT
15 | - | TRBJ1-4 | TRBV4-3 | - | CASSRWTADNEKLFF | TGCGCCAGCAGCCGCTGGACAGCTGATAATGAAAAACTGTTTTTT
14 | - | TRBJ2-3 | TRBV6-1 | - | CASTTGGVTDTQYF | TGTGCCAGCACCACCGGGGGAGTTACAGATACGCAGTATTTT
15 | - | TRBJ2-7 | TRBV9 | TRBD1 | CASSVEAGGYYEQYF | TGTGCCAGCAGCGTAGAGGCAGGGGGCTACTACGAGCAGTACTTC
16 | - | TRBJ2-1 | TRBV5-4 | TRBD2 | CASSPTGTRSYNEQFF | TGTGCCAGCAGCCCAACCGGGACTAGGTCCTACAATGAGCAGTTCTTC
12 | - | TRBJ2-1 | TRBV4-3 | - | CASSQVGYEQFF | TGCGCCAGCAGCCAAGTGGGCTATGAGCAGTTCTTC
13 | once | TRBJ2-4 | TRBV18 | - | CASSPRELGIQYF | TGTGCCAGCTCACCCCGGGAGTTGGGCATTCAGTACTTC
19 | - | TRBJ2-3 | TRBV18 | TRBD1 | CASSRFPGQGQRPGDTQYF | TGTGCCAGCTCACGCTTCCCGGGACAGGGTCAGCGACCGGGAGATACGCAGTATTTT
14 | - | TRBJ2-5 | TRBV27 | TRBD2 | CASSLLGLAETQYF | TGTGCCAGCAGTTTATTGGGACTAGCAGAGACCCAGTACTTC
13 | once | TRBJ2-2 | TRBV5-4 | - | CASSSRATGELFF | TGTGCCAGCAGCTCGAGAGCCACCGGGGAGCTGTTTTTT
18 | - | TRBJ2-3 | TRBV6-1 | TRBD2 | CASSEAQTSGRAPGTQYF | TGTGCCAGCAGTGAAGCCCAGACTAGCGGGAGGGCGCCAGGTACGCAGTATTTT
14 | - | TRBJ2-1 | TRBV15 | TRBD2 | CATSRGGGFNEQFF | TGTGCCACCAGCAGGGGCGGGGGTTTCAATGAGCAGTTCTTC
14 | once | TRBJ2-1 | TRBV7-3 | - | CASSLMPSINEQFF | TGTGCCAGCAGCTTAATGCCTAGCATTAATGAGCAGTTCTTC
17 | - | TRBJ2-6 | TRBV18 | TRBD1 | CASSPIQGAGGANVLTF | TGTGCCAGCTCACCCATTCAGGGGGCAGGTGGGGCCAACGTCCTGACTTTC
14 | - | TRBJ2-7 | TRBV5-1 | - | CASSAGLDSYEQYF | TGCGCCAGCAGCGCCGGACTTGACTCCTACGAGCAGTACTTC
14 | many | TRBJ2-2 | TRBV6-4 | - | CASSDSSDTGELFF | TGTGCCAGCAGTGACTCTAGCGACACCGGGGAGCTGTTTTTT
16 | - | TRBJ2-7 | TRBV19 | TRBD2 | CASRTTGTSGSYEQYF | TGTGCCAGTAGAACCACCGGGACTAGCGGATCCTACGAGCAGTACTTC
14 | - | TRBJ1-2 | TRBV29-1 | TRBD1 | CSVHGQGANYGYTF | TGCAGCGTTCACGGACAGGGGGCTAACTATGGCTACACCTTC
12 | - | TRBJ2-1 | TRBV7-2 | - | CASSASYNEQFF | TGTGCCAGCAGCGCGTCCTACAATGAGCAGTTCTTC
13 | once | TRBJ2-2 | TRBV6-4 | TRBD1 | CASRTGDTGELFF | TGTGCCAGCAGGACAGGGGACACCGGGGAGCTGTTTTTT
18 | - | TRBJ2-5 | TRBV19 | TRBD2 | CASSPRRPGLAGVETQYF | TGTGCCAGTAGTCCCCGCCGTCCGGGACTAGCGGGAGTTGAGACCCAGTACTTC
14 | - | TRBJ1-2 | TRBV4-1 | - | CASSQGRGAYGYTF | TGCGCCAGCAGCCAAGGTAGGGGCGCCTATGGCTACACCTTC
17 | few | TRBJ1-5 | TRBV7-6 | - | CASSSDSGEVRNQPQHF | TGTGCCAGCAGCTCGGACAGTGGGGAAGTGCGGAATCAGCCCCAGCATTTT
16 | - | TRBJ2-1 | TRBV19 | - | CASSIWGEFTYNEQFF | TGTGCCAGTAGTATTTGGGGAGAGTTCACCTACAATGAGCAGTTCTTC